This TCR beta chain was profiled in a study of early T cells in non-severe SARS-CoV-2 infection. Study details: Sequencing of unsorted whole blood was done on bulk RNA, leaving chains unpaired.

This clonotype occurred many times. The library protocol tagged individual cDNA molecules with unique molecular identifiers. TCRdb ran MiXCR on the 5' RACE reads and lists one entry per CDR3 protein. The sample lists approximately 76,000 distinct CDR3 sequences; approximately 12% were seen once. J was trimmed by 6 bases and V by 5 bases; bases with no gene match: 13. The length of the CDR3 is 16 residues. Germline V gene sequence: CDR1 SEHNR, CDR2 FQNEAQ (reference sequence). The gene calls are TRBV7-9 and TRBJ2-1; 7 bases align to TRBD1. The clonotype was recovered from an adult who was a healthcare worker with PCR-confirmed SARS-CoV-2 infection or an uninfected control (not recorded which). The source material was whole blood. The DNA for the CDR3 is TGTGCCAGCAGCAACCCCGGGACAGTGCCTTCCAATGAGCAGTTCTTC. Its protein product is CASSNPGTVPSNEQFF.